The source of this T cell receptor beta chain is a study of OX40 agonist ivuxolimab in advanced cancers. Study-wide background: As their treatment, patients were administered ivuxolimab, an agonistic anti-OX40 (CD134) antibody. Earlier anti-PD-1, anti-PD-L1 or anti-CTLA-4 therapy was permitted; over 35% had received some. Study-wide points: CD8+ T cells showed, on average, more clonal expansion than CD4+ cells.

Details on this clone: Antigen unknown.

Exclusion applied to patients with autoimmune disease history or systemic immunosuppression. Some clones are missing from TCRdb's copy, which holds only in-frame ones; the method was immunoSEQ multiplex PCR. The sample has around 17,000 clones, more than 85% seen once. The CDR3 is 13 amino acids. The ends were cut back, 4 bases at V and 7 bases at J, with 11 bases in the middle. Germline V gene data show CDR1 as MNHEY and CDR2 as SVGAGI. The sample consisted of CD4+ or CD8+ T cells sorted from blood, taken in a trial of the OX40 agonist ivuxolimab. This rearrangement joins TRBV6-5 to TRBJ1-5, with D unresolved. This sequence originates from an adult with an advanced solid tumor such as melanoma, head and neck, liver or kidney cancer. The CDR3 loop reads CASSWVEEQPQHF. As DNA, the CDR3 is TGTGCCAGCAGTTGGGTGGAGGAGCAGCCCCAGCATTTT.